This is a list of T cell receptor beta chains from one sample in a study of T cell changes during pregnancy in multiple sclerosis. Method: immunoSEQ multiplex PCR; TCRdb's copy keeps in-frame clones and lacks some. The sample records tens of thousands of clones, around nine tenths being singletons. This specimen consisted of peripheral blood, obtained in the third trimester of pregnancy. Receptors were obtained from a female donor with multiple sclerosis, enrolled in a pregnancy study. The CDR3 runs from the conserved cysteine through the conserved F or W. D genes are given only for firm matches. Expanded clones are given a class, and other clones once, few, many or no size at all.

d_call j_call clone_size v_call cdr3_aa cdr3_nt
TRBD1 TRBJ2-2 . TRBV27 CASSFRDRAEELFF TGTGCCAGCAGTTTCCGTGACAGGGCTGAGGAGCTGTTTTTT
. TRBJ2-3 . TRBV5-5 CASSLETVTDTQYF TGTGCCAGCAGCTTGGAAACAGTCACAGATACGCAGTATTTT
TRBD1 TRBJ1-2 . TRBV5-1 CASRWTGGADGYTF TGCGCCAGCAGGTGGACAGGAGGGGCCGATGGCTACACCTTC
TRBD1 TRBJ2-3 . TRBV29-1 CSVGQGADTQYF TGCAGCGTTGGGCAGGGGGCAGATACGCAGTATTTT
. TRBJ2-7 . TRBV7-8 CASTPGGGGYEQYF TGTGCCAGCACCCCGGGGGGAGGGGGCTACGAGCAGTACTTC
. TRBJ1-1 . TRBV2 CASSEVWAGNTEAFF TGTGCCAGCAGTGAAGTATGGGCGGGGAACACTGAAGCTTTCTTT
TRBD1 TRBJ2-3 . TRBV7-2 CASSRDRGGTQYF TGTGCCAGCAGCAGAGACAGGGGTGGTACGCAGTATTTT
. TRBJ1-2 . TRBV12-5 CASGRMGLNYGYTF TGTGCTAGTGGCCGGATGGGACTGAACTATGGCTACACCTTC
. TRBJ2-3 once TRBV5-1 CASSLAAGGTDTQYF TGCGCCAGCAGCTTGGCGGCAGGCGGGACAGATACGCAGTATTTT
TRBD2 TRBJ2-5 . TRBV5-1 CASSPTSGTETQYF TGCGCCAGCAGCCCGACTAGCGGGACAGAGACCCAGTACTTC
. TRBJ1-2 . TRBV7-3 CASSAISGTWNYGYTF TGTGCCAGCAGCGCTATTTCGGGAACCTGGAACTATGGCTACACCTTC
TRBD2 TRBJ2-7 . TRBV6-6 CASSYSFSGGGNEQYF TGTGCCAGCAGTTACTCGTTTAGCGGGGGCGGAAACGAGCAGTACTTC
. TRBJ1-1 . TRBV29-1 CSVTGRLNTEAFF TGCAGCGTTACTGGCAGGCTGAACACTGAAGCTTTCTTT
. TRBJ1-1 . TRBV7-3 CASSLSTAGLLAALAEAFF TGTGCCAGCAGCTTAAGTACGGCGGGGTTACTAGCGGCGTTGGCTGAAGCTTTCTTT
. TRBJ1-5 . TRBV19 CASSPGARGHQPQHF TGTGCCAGTAGTCCAGGGGCCAGAGGCCATCAGCCCCAGCATTTT
TRBD1 TRBJ2-1 . TRBV4-1 CASSQGPGQSSYNEQFF TGCGCCAGCAGCCAAGGCCCGGGACAGAGCTCCTACAATGAGCAGTTCTTC
TRBD1 TRBJ2-5 . TRBV25-1 CASSEGGQGTETQYF TGTGCCAGCAGTGAGGGGGGACAGGGTACTGAGACCCAGTACTTC
. TRBJ2-1 . TRBV21-1 CASSNPTSGRMDNEQFF TGTGCCAGCAGCAACCCGACTAGCGGGAGGATGGACAATGAGCAGTTCTTC
TRBD1 TRBJ1-3 . TRBV30 CAWTPGQGKGTIYF TGTGCCTGGACCCCGGGACAGGGGAAAGGCACCATATATTTT
TRBD1 TRBJ1-5 . TRBV6-5 CASRPGTENQPQHF TGTGCCAGCAGACCCGGGACAGAGAATCAGCCCCAGCATTTT
TRBD1 TRBJ1-1 once TRBV7-3 CASSHSAGGQTEAFF TGTGCCAGCAGCCATTCAGCTGGGGGACAGACTGAAGCTTTCTTT
. TRBJ2-3 . TRBV9 CASSVAGHFDTDTQYF TGTGCCAGCAGCGTAGCTGGTCACTTCGACACAGATACGCAGTATTTT
TRBD2 TRBJ2-3 . TRBV27 CASYRTSGSDTQYF TGTGCCAGCTACCGGACTAGCGGGAGTGATACGCAGTATTTT
TRBD1 TRBJ1-2 . TRBV6-5 CASSAGQGVYGYTF TGTGCCAGCAGTGCCGGACAGGGTGTATATGGCTACACCTTC
. TRBJ2-7 . TRBV6-6 CASSYLGGSYEQYF TGTGCCAGCAGTTACCTCGGGGGCTCCTACGAGCAGTACTTC
TRBD1 TRBJ2-7 . TRBV30 CAWSRLGTGVREQYF TGTGCCTGGAGTAGGCTAGGGACAGGGGTCCGCGAGCAGTACTTC
. TRBJ2-3 . TRBV19 CASSIATSTDTQYF TGTGCCAGTAGTATAGCGACTAGCACAGATACGCAGTATTTT
. TRBJ1-1 once TRBV4-2 CASSQDWGPTGSPPEAFF TGTGCCAGCAGCCAAGATTGGGGGCCAACAGGGTCCCCCCCAGAAGCTTTCTTT
. TRBJ2-7 . TRBV2 CASSGVGDYEQYF TGTGCCAGCAGTGGGGTAGGAGACTACGAGCAGTACTTC
. TRBJ1-2 . TRBV10-3 CAISARKETSGGYTF TGTGCCATCAGTGCCCGTAAGGAAACGAGCGGCGGCTACACCTTC
TRBD1 TRBJ2-7 . TRBV9 CASSVAPSGRGSEQYF TGTGCCAGCAGCGTAGCCCCCTCGGGCAGGGGGAGCGAGCAGTACTTC
. TRBJ1-1 . TRBV19 CASSISRITEAFF TGTGCCAGTAGTATATCGAGGATCACTGAAGCTTTCTTT
TRBD1 TRBJ2-5 . TRBV19 CASSNLQGGVGTQYF TGTGCCAGTAGCAACCTACAGGGGGGCGTAGGGACCCAGTACTTC
TRBD1 TRBJ1-4 . TRBV5-1 CASSQGANEKLFF TGCGCCAGCAGCCAGGGGGCTAATGAAAAACTGTTTTTT
TRBD1 TRBJ2-5 . TRBV7-2 CASSLTRGRETQYF TGTGCCAGCAGCTTAACCAGGGGGCGGGAGACCCAGTACTTC
. TRBJ2-6 once TRBV9 CASSVGETGANVLTF TGTGCCAGCAGCGTAGGAGAAACCGGGGCCAACGTCCTGACTTTC
TRBD1 TRBJ2-5 . TRBV4-3 CASSQERDRGHQETQYF TGCGCCAGCAGCCAAGAAAGGGACAGGGGCCACCAAGAGACCCAGTACTTC
. TRBJ2-7 . TRBV19 CASRTASSYEQYF TGTGCCAGCAGGACAGCCAGCTCCTACGAGCAGTACTTC
TRBD2 TRBJ2-1 once TRBV4-3 CASSQEPAGAYNEQFF TGCGCCAGCAGCCAAGAGCCAGCGGGGGCCTACAATGAGCAGTTCTTC
. TRBJ1-2 . TRBV5-1 CASSSIQGMGGYTF TGCGCCAGCAGCTCGATTCAGGGGATGGGAGGCTACACCTTC
. TRBJ1-1 . TRBV7-6 CASSHVQELNTEAFF TGTGCCAGCAGCCACGTCCAGGAACTGAACACTGAAGCTTTCTTT
. TRBJ2-1 . TRBV11-3 CASSLGQFYEQFF TGTGCCAGCAGCTTAGGGCAGTTCTATGAGCAGTTCTTC
TRBD1 TRBJ2-7 . TRBV11-1 CASSLATGQGFLSYEQYF TGTGCCAGCAGCTTAGCTACGGGACAGGGATTTTTATCCTACGAGCAGTACTTC
TRBD1 TRBJ1-3 few TRBV29-1 CSVRDRGWENTIYF TGCAGCGTTCGGGACAGGGGCTGGGAAAACACCATATATTTT
. TRBJ2-7 . TRBV5-1 CASSSSGYHSYEQYF TGCGCCAGCAGCTCAAGCGGGTACCACTCCTACGAGCAGTACTTC
. TRBJ2-2 . TRBV11-1 CASSLGDRNTGELFF TGTGCCAGCAGCTTAGGTGACAGGAACACCGGGGAGCTGTTTTTT
. TRBJ2-7 . TRBV5-6 CASSFTSMSHEQYF TGTGCCAGCAGCTTTACTAGCATGTCTCACGAGCAGTACTTC
. TRBJ2-7 . TRBV6-5 CASSLSDGPYEQYF TGTGCCAGCAGTTTAAGCGACGGTCCCTACGAGCAGTACTTC
TRBD1 TRBJ1-4 . TRBV19 CASTFQGVANEKLFF TGTGCCAGTACTTTTCAGGGGGTTGCTAATGAAAAACTGTTTTTT
. TRBJ1-1 . TRBV6-5 CASSQPGFNTEAFF TGTGCCAGCAGTCAACCGGGTTTTAACACTGAAGCTTTCTTT
. TRBJ1-1 . TRBV5-6 CASSLGRQSTEAFF TGTGCCAGCAGCTTGGGCAGACAGTCCACTGAAGCTTTCTTT
. TRBJ1-2 . TRBV4-3 CASSQVAGQGYGYTF TGCGCCAGCAGCCAAGTAGCAGGGCAAGGGTATGGCTACACCTTC